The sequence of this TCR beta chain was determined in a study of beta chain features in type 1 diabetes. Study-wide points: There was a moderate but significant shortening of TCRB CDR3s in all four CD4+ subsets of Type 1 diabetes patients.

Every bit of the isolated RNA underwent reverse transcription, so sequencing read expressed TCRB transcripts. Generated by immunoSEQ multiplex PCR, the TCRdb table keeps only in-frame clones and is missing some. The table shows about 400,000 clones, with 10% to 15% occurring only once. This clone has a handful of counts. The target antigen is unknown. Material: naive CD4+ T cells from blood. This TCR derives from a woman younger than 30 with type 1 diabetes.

CDR3 residues: CASSFKQGNYGYTF. CDR3 coding DNA: TGTGCCAGCAGTTTTAAGCAGGGGAACTATGGCTACACCTTC. The chain recombines TRBV2 with TRBJ1-2; D may be TRBD1 (6 bases). The CDR3 is made up of 14 amino acids. V was clipped by 5 bases and J by 2 bases, with 12 bases between them. Germline-derived CDR1 and CDR2 are SNHLY and FYNNEI.